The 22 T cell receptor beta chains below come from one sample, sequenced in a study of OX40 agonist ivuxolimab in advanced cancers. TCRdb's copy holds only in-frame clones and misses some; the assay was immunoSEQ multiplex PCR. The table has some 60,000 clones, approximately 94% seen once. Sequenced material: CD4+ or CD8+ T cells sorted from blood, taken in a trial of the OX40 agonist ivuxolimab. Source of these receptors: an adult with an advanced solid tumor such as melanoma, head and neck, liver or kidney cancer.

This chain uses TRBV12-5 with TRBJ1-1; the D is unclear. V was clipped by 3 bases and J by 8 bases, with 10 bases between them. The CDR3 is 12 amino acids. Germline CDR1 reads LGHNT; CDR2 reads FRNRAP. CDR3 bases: TGTGCTAGTGGTTTACGTTATCACGAAGCTTTCTTT. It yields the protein CASGLRYHEAFF. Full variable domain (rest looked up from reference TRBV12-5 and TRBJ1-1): DARVTQTPRHKVTEMGQEVTMRCQPILGHNTVFWYRQTMMQGLELLAYFRNRAPLDDSGMPKDRFSAEMPDATLATLKIQPSEPRDSAVYFCASGLRYHEAFFGQGTRLTVV.

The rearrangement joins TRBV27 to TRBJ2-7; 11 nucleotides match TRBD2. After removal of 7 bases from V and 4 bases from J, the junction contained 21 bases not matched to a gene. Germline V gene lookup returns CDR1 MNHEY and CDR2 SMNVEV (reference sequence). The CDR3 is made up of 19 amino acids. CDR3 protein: CASIPARTSGLPRYYEQYF. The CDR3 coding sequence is TGTGCCAGCATCCCCGCCCGGACTAGCGGGCTCCCTAGGTATTACGAGCAGTACTTC.

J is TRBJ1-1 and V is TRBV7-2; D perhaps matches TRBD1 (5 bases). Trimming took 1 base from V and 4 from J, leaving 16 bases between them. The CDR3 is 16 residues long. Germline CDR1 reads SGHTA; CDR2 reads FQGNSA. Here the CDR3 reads CASSLVGYPGTTEAFF. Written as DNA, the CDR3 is TGTGCCAGCAGCTTAGTCGGGTATCCGGGGACCACTGAAGCTTTCTTT.

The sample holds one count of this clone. The CDR3 loop is CASGGTNEQFF. CDR3 sequence (DNA): TGTGCCAGCGGTGGGACGAATGAGCAGTTCTTC. The chain recombines TRBV7-9 with TRBJ2-1; D may match TRBD1 or TRBD2 (5 bases each). The germline V gene has CDR1 SEHNR and CDR2 FQNEAQ (reference sequence). With 8 bases removed from V and 7 bases from J, the gap between germline ends came to 9 bases. This CDR3 contains 11 residues. The full variable domain, its missing parts supplied by reference TRBV7-9 and TRBJ2-1, is DTGVSQNPRHKITKRGQNVTFRCDPISEHNRLYWYRQTLGQGPEFLTYFQNEAQLEKSRLLSDRFSAERPKGSFSTLEIQRTEQGDSAMYLCASGGTNEQFFGPGTRLTVL.

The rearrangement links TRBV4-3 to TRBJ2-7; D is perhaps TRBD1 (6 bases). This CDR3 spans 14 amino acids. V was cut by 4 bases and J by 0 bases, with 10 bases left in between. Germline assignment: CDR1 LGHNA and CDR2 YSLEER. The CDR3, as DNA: TGCGCCAGCAGCCCAGGGGTTAGCTCCTACGAGCAGTACTTC. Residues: CASSPGVSSYEQYF.

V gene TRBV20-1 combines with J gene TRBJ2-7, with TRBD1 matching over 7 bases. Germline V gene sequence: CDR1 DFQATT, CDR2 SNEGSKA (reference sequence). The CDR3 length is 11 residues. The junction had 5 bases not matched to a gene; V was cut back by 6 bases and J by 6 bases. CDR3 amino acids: CSAPRGLEQYF. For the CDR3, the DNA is TGCAGTGCCCCGAGGGGGCTCGAGCAGTACTTC.

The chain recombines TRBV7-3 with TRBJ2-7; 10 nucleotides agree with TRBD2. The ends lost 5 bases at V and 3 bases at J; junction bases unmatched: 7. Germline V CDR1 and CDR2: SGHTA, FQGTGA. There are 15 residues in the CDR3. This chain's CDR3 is CASSQLAGNLYEQYF. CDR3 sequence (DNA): TGTGCCAGCAGCCAACTAGCGGGGAACCTCTACGAGCAGTACTTC.

CDR3 region: CASSQGQGGPYEQYF. CDR3 nucleotide sequence: TGCGCCAGCAGCCAAGGACAGGGGGGTCCCTACGAGCAGTACTTC. This chain links TRBV4-3 with TRBJ2-7, with TRBD1 identical over 9 bases. CDR1 is LGHNA, CDR2 YSLEER, per germline. The CDR3 covers 15 residues. V shed 1 base and J 2 bases; nucleotides not matched to a gene: 3.

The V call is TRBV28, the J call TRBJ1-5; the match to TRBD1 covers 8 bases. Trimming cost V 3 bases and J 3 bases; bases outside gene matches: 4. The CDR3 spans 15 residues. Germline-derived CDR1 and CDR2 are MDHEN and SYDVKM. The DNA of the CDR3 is TGTGCCAGCAGTTTTACGGACAGGGCCAATCAGCCCCAGCATTTT. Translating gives CASSFTDRANQPQHF.

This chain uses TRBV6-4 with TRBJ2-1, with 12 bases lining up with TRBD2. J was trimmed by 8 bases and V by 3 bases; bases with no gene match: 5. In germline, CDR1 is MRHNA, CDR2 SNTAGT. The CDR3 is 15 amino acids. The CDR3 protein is CASSELAGGRDEQFF. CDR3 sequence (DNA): TGTGCCAGCAGTGAACTAGCGGGAGGAAGGGATGAGCAGTTCTTC.

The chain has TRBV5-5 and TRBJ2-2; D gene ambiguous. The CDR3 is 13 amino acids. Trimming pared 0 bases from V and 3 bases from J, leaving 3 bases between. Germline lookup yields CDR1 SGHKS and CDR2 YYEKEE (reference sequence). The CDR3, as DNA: TGTGCCAGCAGCTTGGGCGACACCGGGGAGCTGTTTTTT. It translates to CASSLGDTGELFF.

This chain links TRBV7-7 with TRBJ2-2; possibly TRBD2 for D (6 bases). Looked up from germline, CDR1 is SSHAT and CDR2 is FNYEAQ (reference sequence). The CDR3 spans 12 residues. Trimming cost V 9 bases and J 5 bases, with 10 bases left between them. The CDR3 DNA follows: TGTGCCAGACTAGCCGAGACCGGGGAGCTGTTTTTT. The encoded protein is CARLAETGELFF.

CDR3: CASSEPLEWTYEQYF. The CDR3 nucleotides read TGTGCCAGCAGTGAACCCCTTGAATGGACCTACGAGCAGTACTTC. The chain carries TRBV6-1 and TRBJ2-7, with no clear D. Germline loops: CDR1 MNHNS, CDR2 SASEGT. The CDR3 totals 15 residues. V shed 2 bases and J shed 2 bases, with 13 bases lying between them.

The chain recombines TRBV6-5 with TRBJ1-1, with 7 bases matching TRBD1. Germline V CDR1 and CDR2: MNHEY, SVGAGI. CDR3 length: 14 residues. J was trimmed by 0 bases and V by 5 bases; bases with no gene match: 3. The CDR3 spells CASSLRGMNTEAFF. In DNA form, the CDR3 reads TGTGCCAGCAGTCTCAGGGGGATGAACACTGAAGCTTTCTTT.

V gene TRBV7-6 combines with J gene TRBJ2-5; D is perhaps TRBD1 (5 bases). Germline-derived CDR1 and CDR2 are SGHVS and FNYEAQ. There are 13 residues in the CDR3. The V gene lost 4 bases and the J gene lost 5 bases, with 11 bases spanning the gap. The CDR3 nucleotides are TGTGCCAGCAGCTGGGGATCAGGGGAGACCCAGTACTTC. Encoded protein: CASSWGSGETQYF.

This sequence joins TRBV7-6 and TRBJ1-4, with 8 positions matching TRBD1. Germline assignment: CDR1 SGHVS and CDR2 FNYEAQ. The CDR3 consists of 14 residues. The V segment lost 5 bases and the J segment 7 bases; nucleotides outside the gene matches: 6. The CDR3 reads CASSVDRGSEKLFF. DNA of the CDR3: TGTGCCAGCAGCGTAGACAGGGGTTCTGAAAAACTGTTTTTT.

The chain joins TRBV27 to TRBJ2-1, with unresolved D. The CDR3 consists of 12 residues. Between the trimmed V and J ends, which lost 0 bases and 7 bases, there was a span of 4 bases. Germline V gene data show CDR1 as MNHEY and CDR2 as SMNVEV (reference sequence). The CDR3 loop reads CASSLSPNEQFF. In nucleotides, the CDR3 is TGTGCCAGCAGTTTATCGCCAAATGAGCAGTTCTTC.

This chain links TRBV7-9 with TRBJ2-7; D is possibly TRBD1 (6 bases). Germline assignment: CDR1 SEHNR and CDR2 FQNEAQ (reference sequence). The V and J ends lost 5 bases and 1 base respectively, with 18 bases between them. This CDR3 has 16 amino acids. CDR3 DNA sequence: TGTGCCAGCAGCGTAAGGGGGACCCCCATTTCCTACGAGCAGTACTTC. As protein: CASSVRGTPISYEQYF.

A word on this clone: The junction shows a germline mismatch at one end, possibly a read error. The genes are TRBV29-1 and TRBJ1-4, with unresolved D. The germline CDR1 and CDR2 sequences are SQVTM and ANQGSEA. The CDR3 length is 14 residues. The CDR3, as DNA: TGCAGCGTCGAAGACGGGGAAGGCTATGAAAAACTGTTTTTT. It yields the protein CSVEDGEGYEKLFF.

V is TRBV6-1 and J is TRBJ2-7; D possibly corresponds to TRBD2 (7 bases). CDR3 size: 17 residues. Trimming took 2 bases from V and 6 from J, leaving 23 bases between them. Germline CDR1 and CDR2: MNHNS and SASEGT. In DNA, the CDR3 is TGTGCCAGCAGTGAATGGGGGCCGGGAGGTATGGGTTCCGAGCAGTACTTC. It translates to CASSEWGPGGMGSEQYF.

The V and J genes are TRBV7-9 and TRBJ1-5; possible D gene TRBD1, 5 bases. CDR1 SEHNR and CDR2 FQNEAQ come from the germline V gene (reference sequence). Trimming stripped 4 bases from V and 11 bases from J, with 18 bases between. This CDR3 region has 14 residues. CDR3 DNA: TGTGCCAGCAGCTCCGGAGGGGTCACGGGATCCCAGCATTTT. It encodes CASSSGGVTGSQHF.

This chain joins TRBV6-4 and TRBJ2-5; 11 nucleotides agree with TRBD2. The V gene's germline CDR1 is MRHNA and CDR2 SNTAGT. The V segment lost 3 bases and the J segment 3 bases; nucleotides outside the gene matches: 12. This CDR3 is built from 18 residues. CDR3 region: CASSELKPSGLAEETQYF. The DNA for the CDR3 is TGTGCCAGCAGTGAACTCAAACCCTCGGGACTAGCGGAAGAGACCCAGTACTTC.